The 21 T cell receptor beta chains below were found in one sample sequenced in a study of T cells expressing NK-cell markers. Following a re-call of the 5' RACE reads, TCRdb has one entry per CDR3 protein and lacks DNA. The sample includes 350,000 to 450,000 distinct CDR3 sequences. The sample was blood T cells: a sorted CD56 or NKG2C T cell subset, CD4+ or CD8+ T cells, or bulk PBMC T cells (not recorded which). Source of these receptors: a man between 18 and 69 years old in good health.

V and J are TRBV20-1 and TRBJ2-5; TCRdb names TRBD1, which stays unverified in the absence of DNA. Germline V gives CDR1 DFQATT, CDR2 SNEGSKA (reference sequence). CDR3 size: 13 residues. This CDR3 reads CSAPSGTQETQYF.

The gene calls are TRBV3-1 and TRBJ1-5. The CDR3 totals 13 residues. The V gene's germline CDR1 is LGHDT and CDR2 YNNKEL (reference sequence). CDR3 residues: CASSQGMNQPQHF. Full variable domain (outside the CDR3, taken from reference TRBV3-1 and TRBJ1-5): DTAVSQTPKYLVTQMGNDKSIKCEQNLGHDTMYWYKQDSKKFLKIMFSYNNKELIINETVPNRFSPKSPDKAHLNLHINSLELGDSAVYFCASSQGMNQPQHFGDGTRLSIL.

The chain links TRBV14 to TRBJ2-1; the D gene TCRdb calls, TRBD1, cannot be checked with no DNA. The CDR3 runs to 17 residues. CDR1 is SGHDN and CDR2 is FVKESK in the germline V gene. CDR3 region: CASSQLLGQGTYNEQFF.

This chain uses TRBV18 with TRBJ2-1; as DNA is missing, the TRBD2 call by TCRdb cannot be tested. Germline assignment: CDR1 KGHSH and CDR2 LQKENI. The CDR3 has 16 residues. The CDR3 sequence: CASSPSIAGGNNEQFF.

CDR3 sequence reads: CASSFRQTEQYF. The rearrangement links TRBV28 to TRBJ2-7. There are 12 residues in the CDR3. Germline assignment: CDR1 MDHEN and CDR2 SYDVKM.

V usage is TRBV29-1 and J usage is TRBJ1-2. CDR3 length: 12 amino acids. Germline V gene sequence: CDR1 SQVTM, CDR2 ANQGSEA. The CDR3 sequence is CSVRPQGSVYTF.

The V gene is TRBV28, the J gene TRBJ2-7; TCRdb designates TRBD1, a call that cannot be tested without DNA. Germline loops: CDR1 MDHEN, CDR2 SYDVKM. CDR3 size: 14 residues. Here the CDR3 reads CASSLPPPKWEQYF.

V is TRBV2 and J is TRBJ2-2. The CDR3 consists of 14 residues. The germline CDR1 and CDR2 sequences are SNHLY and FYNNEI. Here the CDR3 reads CASSVSRRAGELFF.

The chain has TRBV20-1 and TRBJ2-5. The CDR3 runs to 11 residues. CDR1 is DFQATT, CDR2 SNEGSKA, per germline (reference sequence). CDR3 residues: CSARVYETQYF.

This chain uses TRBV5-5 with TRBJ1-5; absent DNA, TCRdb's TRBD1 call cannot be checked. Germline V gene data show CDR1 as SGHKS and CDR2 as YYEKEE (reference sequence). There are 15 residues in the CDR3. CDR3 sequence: CASSSAGHGGQPQHF.

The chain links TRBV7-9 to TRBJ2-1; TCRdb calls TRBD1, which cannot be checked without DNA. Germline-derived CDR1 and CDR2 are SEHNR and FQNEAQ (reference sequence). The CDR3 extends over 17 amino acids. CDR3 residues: CASIPARGQGLNNEQFF.

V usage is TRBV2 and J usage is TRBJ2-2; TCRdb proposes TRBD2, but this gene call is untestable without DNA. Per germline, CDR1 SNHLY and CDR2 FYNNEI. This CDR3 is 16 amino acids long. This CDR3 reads CASRFTSGGYTGELFF.

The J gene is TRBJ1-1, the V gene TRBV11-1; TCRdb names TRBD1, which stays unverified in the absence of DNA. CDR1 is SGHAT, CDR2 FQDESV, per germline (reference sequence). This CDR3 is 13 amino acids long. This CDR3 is CASRIPGNTEAFF.

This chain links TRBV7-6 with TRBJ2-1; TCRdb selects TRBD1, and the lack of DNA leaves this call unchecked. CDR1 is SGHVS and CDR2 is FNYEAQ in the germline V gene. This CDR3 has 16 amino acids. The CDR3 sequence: CASSRRTGKTYNEQFF.

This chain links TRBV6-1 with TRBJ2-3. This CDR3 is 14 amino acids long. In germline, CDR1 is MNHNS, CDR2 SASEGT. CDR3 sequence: CASSEGVLTDTQYF.

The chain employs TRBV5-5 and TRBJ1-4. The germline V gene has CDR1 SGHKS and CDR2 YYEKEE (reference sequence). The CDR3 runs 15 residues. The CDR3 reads CASSLAETGWEKLFF. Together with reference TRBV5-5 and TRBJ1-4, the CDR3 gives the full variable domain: DAGVTQSPTHLIKTRGQQVTLRCSPISGHKSVSWYQQVLGQGPQFIFQYYEKEERGRGNFPDRFSARQFPNYSSELNVNALLLGDSALYLCASSLAETGWEKLFFGSGTQLSVL.

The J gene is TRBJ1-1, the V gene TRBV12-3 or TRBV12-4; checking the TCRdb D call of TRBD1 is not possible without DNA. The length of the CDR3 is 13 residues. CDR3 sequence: CASIPTGVTEAFF.

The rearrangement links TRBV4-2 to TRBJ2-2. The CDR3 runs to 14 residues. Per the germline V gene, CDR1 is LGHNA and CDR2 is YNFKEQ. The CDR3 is CASSQDRLRGELFF.

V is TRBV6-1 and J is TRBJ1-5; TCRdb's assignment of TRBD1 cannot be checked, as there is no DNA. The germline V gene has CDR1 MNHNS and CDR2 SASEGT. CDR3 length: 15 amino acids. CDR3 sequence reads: CASRPPGQGNQPQHF.

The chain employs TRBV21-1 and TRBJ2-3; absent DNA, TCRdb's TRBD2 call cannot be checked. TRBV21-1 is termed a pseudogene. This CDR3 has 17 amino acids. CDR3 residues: CASSKKRLLAAADTQYF.

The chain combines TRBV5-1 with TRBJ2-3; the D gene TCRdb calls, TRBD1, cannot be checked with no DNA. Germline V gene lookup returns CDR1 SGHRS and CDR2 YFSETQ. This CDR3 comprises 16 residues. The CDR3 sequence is CASRSGRGLSTDTQYF.